These 20 T cell receptor beta chains came from one sample sequenced in a study of CD39 and CD103 CD8 tumor-infiltrating T cells. Method: immunoSEQ multiplex PCR; TCRdb's copy keeps in-frame clones and lacks some. The sample records approximately 18,000 clones, 75% to 95% being singletons. Sequencing used CD8+ T cells sorted from blood. Subset given: total memory CD8 T cells (CD45RA-CCR7+/-) from blood or uninvolved lymph node. These TCRs come from a human donor with head and neck squamous cell carcinoma.

The V and J genes are TRBV11-2 and TRBJ1-3, with D uncertain. The CDR3 has 16 amino acids. In germline, CDR1 is SGHAT, CDR2 FQNNGV. Trimming left V 3 bases short and J 0 bases short, with 12 bases between. The CDR3 bases are TGTGCCAGCAGCTTGTCTTGGGGAAGCTCTGGAAACACCATATATTTT. Translating gives CASSLSWGSSGNTIYF. Based on the CDR3 plus reference TRBV11-2 and TRBJ1-3, the full variable domain is EAGVAQSPRYKIIEKRQSVAFWCNPISGHATLYWYQQILGQGPKLLIQFQNNGVVDDSQLPKDRFSAERLKGVDSTLKIQPAKLEDSAVYLCASSLSWGSSGNTIYFGEGSWLTVV.

This chain uses TRBV7-9 with TRBJ2-5; no definite D call. Per germline, CDR1 SEHNR and CDR2 FQNEAQ (reference sequence). V lost 5 bases and J lost 4, with 14 bases in between. This CDR3 is 14 amino acids long. This CDR3 is CASSPAKDRETQYF. CDR3 sequence (DNA): TGTGCCAGCAGCCCAGCTAAGGATAGAGAGACCCAGTACTTC.

This chain uses TRBV2 with TRBJ1-1; D gene ambiguous. Germline V gene lookup returns CDR1 SNHLY and CDR2 FYNNEI. This CDR3 has 14 residues. V was cut by 3 bases and J by 7 bases, with 15 bases left in between. CDR3 sequence reads: CASSDGISGFEAFF. CDR3 nucleotide sequence: TGTGCCAGCAGTGACGGGATCTCGGGCTTTGAAGCTTTCTTT.

This chain joins TRBV18 and TRBJ1-1; D might be TRBD1 (5 bases). Germline CDR1 is KGHSH and CDR2 is LQKENI. The length of the CDR3 is 17 residues. V was cut by 3 bases and J by 6 bases, with 23 bases left in between. CDR3 loop: CASSPSPAEGTLAEAFF. CDR3 bases: TGTGCCAGCTCACCCTCACCGGCAGAAGGGACCCTTGCTGAAGCTTTCTTT. Full variable domain (rest looked up from reference TRBV18 and TRBJ1-1): NAGVMQNPRHLVRRRGQEARLRCSPMKGHSHVYWYRQLPEEGLKFMVYLQKENIIDESGMPKERFSAEFPKEGPSILRIQQVVRGDSAAYFCASSPSPAEGTLAEAFFGQGTRLTVV.

This clone has only one observation. CDR3 protein: CSVEELSNEQFF. The CDR3, as DNA: TGCAGCGTTGAAGAGCTCTCCAATGAGCAGTTCTTC. The chain recombines TRBV29-1 with TRBJ2-1; D unresolved. The CDR3 is 12 amino acids. Germline CDR1 SQVTM, CDR2 ANQGSEA. V was pared by 0 bases and J by 6 bases, with 6 bases between.

The gene calls are TRBV19 and TRBJ1-2; 9 bases map to TRBD1. CDR1 and CDR2 from the germline V gene are LNHDA and SQIVND (reference sequence). The CDR3 contains 12 residues. V dropped 5 bases and J dropped 8; count of bases not matched to a gene: 3. For the CDR3, the DNA is TGTGCCAGTAGTCACAGGGGGCAGGGCTACACCTTC. Translating gives CASSHRGQGYTF.

The V call is TRBV27, the J call TRBJ2-3, with 7 bases fitting TRBD1. The J segment lost 2 bases and the V segment lost 10 bases, leaving 27 bases of the junction unmatched. This CDR3 comprises 20 residues. Germline V CDR1 and CDR2: MNHEY, SMNVEV (reference sequence). The CDR3, as DNA: TGTGCCACCCGACCTAAGAGGGGGCAAGTAGAGGCCTTTTACACAGATACGCAGTATTTT. Translating gives CATRPKRGQVEAFYTDTQYF.

This rearrangement joins TRBV6-5 to TRBJ2-7; 10 positions match TRBD2. CDR3 length: 14 residues. Germline CDR1 is MNHEY and CDR2 is SVGAGI. V gave up 4 bases and J gave up 5 bases; unmatched junction bases: 5. Here the CDR3 DNA reads TGTGCCAGCAGTTCTCTAGCGGGGGTAAACGAGCAGTACTTC. Translated: CASSSLAGVNEQYF.

A word on this clone: A read error may produce the germline difference seen at one junction end. The V call is TRBV7-7, the J call TRBJ2-7; D gene uncertain. There are 13 residues in the CDR3. CDR1 and CDR2 from the germline V gene are SSHAT and FNYEAQ (reference sequence). The CDR3 reads CASSPGFVYEQYF. The CDR3 DNA is TGTGCTAGCAGCCCTGGCTTTGTTTACGAGCAGTACTTC.

The V call is TRBV14, the J call TRBJ1-4; unclear D gene. This CDR3 is built from 13 residues. With 0 bases removed from V and 15 bases from J, the gap between germline ends came to 14 bases. From germline, CDR1 is SGHDN and CDR2 FVKESK. CDR3 loop: CASSQEGRTEVFF. CDR3 bases: TGTGCCAGCAGCCAAGAAGGGCGGACCGAGGTGTTTTTT.

V gene TRBV27 combines with J gene TRBJ2-5; 12 positions agree with TRBD2. The trim removed 4 bases at V and 1 base at J, leaving 4 bases unmatched. The CDR3 extends over 16 amino acids. Germline V gives CDR1 MNHEY, CDR2 SMNVEV (reference sequence). CDR3 in DNA: TGTGCCAGCAGTTCCGGACTAGCGGGGCTCCAAGAGACCCAGTACTTC. This sequence encodes CASSSGLAGLQETQYF.

This chain links TRBV27 with TRBJ2-3; 8 positions match TRBD1. The germline V gene encodes CDR1 MNHEY and CDR2 SMNVEV (reference sequence). The CDR3 consists of 16 residues. The V segment lost 5 bases and the J segment 0 bases; nucleotides outside the gene matches: 7. CDR3 sequence (DNA): TGTGCCAGCAGTGCACGTCAGGGGGCTAGCACAGATACGCAGTATTTT. This translates into CASSARQGASTDTQYF.

The rearrangement uses TRBV28 and TRBJ2-4; D may match TRBD1 or TRBD2 (6 bases each). Germline CDR1 is MDHEN and CDR2 is SYDVKM. Trimming removed 6 bases from V and 5 bases from J, with 20 bases in between. CDR3 length equals 16 residues. The CDR3 protein is CASRNHREWRENIQYF. The DNA of the CDR3 is TGTGCCAGCAGAAATCACAGGGAATGGAGGGAAAACATTCAGTACTTC.

The chain employs TRBV11-2 and TRBJ1-1; D is ambiguous. Germline V gene data show CDR1 as SGHAT and CDR2 as FQNNGV. Trimming took 3 bases from V and 3 from J, leaving 14 bases between them. This CDR3 region has 15 residues. CDR3 in DNA: TGTGCCAGCAGCTTTGCGGCGGGGTCGGACACTGAAGCTTTCTTT. This encodes CASSFAAGSDTEAFF. Full variable domain (missing parts from reference TRBV11-2 and TRBJ1-1): EAGVAQSPRYKIIEKRQSVAFWCNPISGHATLYWYQQILGQGPKLLIQFQNNGVVDDSQLPKDRFSAERLKGVDSTLKIQPAKLEDSAVYLCASSFAAGSDTEAFFGQGTRLTVV.

This clone was picked up a small number of times. The CDR3 nucleotides are TGTGCCAGCCAAGGGGATAGCAATCAGCCCCAGCATTTT. This sequence encodes CASQGDSNQPQHF. This chain uses TRBV18 with TRBJ1-5; D might be TRBD1 (5 bases). The CDR3 is 13 amino acids. The germline gives CDR1 KGHSH, CDR2 LQKENI. Trimming cost V 8 bases and J 0 bases, with 8 bases left between them. Full variable domain (missing parts from reference TRBV18 and TRBJ1-5): NAGVMQNPRHLVRRRGQEARLRCSPMKGHSHVYWYRQLPEEGLKFMVYLQKENIIDESGMPKERFSAEFPKEGPSILRIQQVVRGDSAAYFCASQGDSNQPQHFGDGTRLSIL.

In this sample, this clone turned up once. The J gene is TRBJ2-1, the V gene TRBV27, with 7 bases matching TRBD2. V shed 2 bases and J 10 bases; nucleotides not matched to a gene: 8. Germline V lookup: CDR1 MNHEY, CDR2 SMNVEV (reference sequence). The CDR3 consists of 14 residues. The CDR3 reads CASSLGGQGGEQFF. CDR3 DNA sequence: TGTGCCAGCAGTTTAGGCGGCCAGGGAGGGGAGCAGTTCTTC.

The V gene is TRBV7-6, the J gene TRBJ1-5; D is unclear. The V gene lost 5 bases and the J gene lost 6 bases, with 17 bases spanning the gap. The CDR3 extends over 15 amino acids. In germline, CDR1 is SGHVS, CDR2 FNYEAQ. The CDR3 DNA is TGTGCCAGCAGCCCGAGCCCGGGATCCAGTCAGCCCCAGCATTTT. Translating it yields CASSPSPGSSQPQHF.

This sequence joins TRBV5-4 and TRBJ2-5, with TRBD2 as a possible D gene (6 bases). Germline loops: CDR1 SGHNT, CDR2 YYREEE (reference sequence). Deletions cut 7 bases from V and 3 bases from J, with 16 bases between. The CDR3 length is 14 residues. The CDR3 DNA reads as TGTGCCAGCGCCCCTCGGCTAGCGAAAGAGACCCAGTACTTC. Residues: CASAPRLAKETQYF.

The chain couples TRBV5-1 to TRBJ1-2; TRBD1 aligns across 7 bases. The CDR3 is 18 residues long. Germline V lookup: CDR1 SGHRS, CDR2 YFSETQ. The V and J ends lost 4 bases and 3 bases, in that order; junction bases with no gene match: 18. The CDR3 nucleotides are TGCGCCAGCAGCACTGAGGGGGCGCCCCCGGGAGTGGACTATGGCTACACCTTC. Translating it yields CASSTEGAPPGVDYGYTF.

V usage is TRBV13 and J usage is TRBJ2-3, with 14 bases identical to TRBD2. Germline loops: CDR1 PRHDT, CDR2 FYEKMQ (reference sequence). This CDR3 has 15 amino acids. J was trimmed by 4 bases and V by 5 bases; bases with no gene match: 2. CDR3 in amino acids: CASSPTSGGADTQYF. CDR3 nucleotides: TGTGCCAGCAGCCCGACTAGCGGGGGGGCAGATACGCAGTATTTT.